The clone carrying this TCR beta chain has just a few counts. The antigen is unknown. The data were taken from a study of beta chain features in type 1 diabetes. Study results and limitations: PCR might preferentially amplify shorter templates, equally in patients and controls. There was no resolution here of whether HLA type influences TCRB rearrangement.

The germline V gene encodes CDR1 KGHSH and CDR2 LQKENI. The CDR3 spans 15 residues. The J segment lost 4 bases and the V segment lost 1 base, leaving 4 bases of the junction unmatched. Expressed TCRB transcripts were sequenced after all isolated RNA was converted to cDNA. TCRdb's copy holds only in-frame clones and misses some; the assay was immunoSEQ multiplex PCR. Of some 100,000 clones in the sample, approximately 37% were seen once. The sequenced sample was stem cell memory CD4+ T cells from blood. This clonotype originated in a woman under 30 in good health. The chain joins TRBV18 to TRBJ1-5; 7 bases map to TRBD1. The CDR3 here is CASSPRTGPNQPQHF. Here the CDR3 DNA reads TGTGCCAGCTCACCACGGACAGGCCCGAATCAGCCCCAGCATTTT.